The TCR beta chain under discussion was sequenced for a study of T-cell reconstitution after alpha-beta-depleted transplantation in children. Findings of the study overall: Several hundred rapidly expanded clones from non-depleted graft cells reportedly supplied alpha-beta T cells about two months post-transplant.

The ends were cut back, 0 bases at V and 4 bases at J, with 14 bases in the middle. There are 16 residues in the CDR3. The germline CDR1 and CDR2 sequences are SGHDT and YYEEEE. The authors prepared the TCRbeta library with unique molecular identifiers. TCRdb re-called the PCR reads through MiXCR, storing one row per CDR3 protein. The repertoire has 750,000 to 950,000 distinct CDR3 sequences, around 15% of them found once; the top ten carry approximately 5%. This clonotype has just a few counts. What it binds is not known. The chain couples TRBV5-6 to TRBJ2-1; D is unclear. Sequencing was performed on PBMCs, mostly from graft donor cells, taken 360 days after TCRalphabeta/CD19-depleted stem cell transplant. This TCR derives from a male patient aged 10 to 17 who had a stem cell transplant for acute lymphoblastic leukemia, so the T cells may come from the graft donor. CDR3 loop: CASSLANRYGYNEQFF. CDR3 nucleotides: TGTGCCAGCAGCTTGGCCAATCGGTACGGATACAATGAGCAGTTCTTC.